These 3 T cell receptor beta chains were all obtained from the same sample, sequenced in a study of shared clonotypes between healthy human individuals. Measured with immunoSEQ multiplex PCR; TCRdb has only the in-frame clones, and not every one. The sample lists under 2,500,000 clones, approximately 95% seen once, with about 0.13% in the top ten. Sequenced sample: naive CD4+ T cells sorted from blood. The subset: CD45RA+ positively selected. These receptor sequences come from a man between 18 and 35 years old in good health.

The chain uses TRBV19 and TRBJ1-5, with a tentative D call TRBD1 (5 bases). Trimming pared 5 bases from V and 4 bases from J, leaving 15 bases between. CDR1 is LNHDA, CDR2 SQIVND, per germline (reference sequence). The CDR3 extends over 15 amino acids. CDR3 in amino acids: CASSPGPGGNQPQHF. The CDR3 DNA reads TGTGCCAGTAGTCCCGGGCCCGGGGGAAATCAGCCCCAGCATTTT. The full variable domain, completed using reference TRBV19 and TRBJ1-5, is DGGITQSPKYLFRKEGQNVTLSCEQNLNHDAMYWYRQDPGQGLRLIYYSQIVNDFQKGDIAEGYSVSREKKESFPLTVTSAQKNPTAFYLCASSPGPGGNQPQHFGDGTRLSIL.

A note on this clone: Within the sample, other DNA sequences also encode this same CDR3. The gene calls are TRBV5-1 and TRBJ2-6; 7 positions agree with TRBD1. Per germline, CDR1 SGHRS and CDR2 YFSETQ. The V and J ends lost 0 bases and 2 bases, in that order; junction bases with no gene match: 2. This CDR3 has 16 residues. DNA of the CDR3: TGCGCCAGCAGCTTGGCTCAGGGGGCTGGGGCCAACGTCCTGACTTTC. This encodes CASSLAQGAGANVLTF.

The chain couples TRBV19 to TRBJ1-6, with 10 bases aligning to TRBD1. This CDR3 is 14 amino acids long. Germline loops: CDR1 LNHDA, CDR2 SQIVND (reference sequence). Trimming removed 10 bases from V and 7 bases from J; junction bases left unmatched: 7. The CDR3 coding sequence is TGTGCCACCTCCCGGGGACAGGGGAATTCACCCCTCCACTTT. Its translation is CATSRGQGNSPLHF.